These T cell receptor beta chains were read from a single sample in a study of shared clonotypes between healthy human individuals. The table came from immunoSEQ multiplex PCR; TCRdb's copy has only in-frame clones and leaves some out. The table has some 1,400,000 clones, roughly 96% seen once. Sequencing input: naive CD4+ T cells sorted from blood. The receptors originated from a man aged 30-40 years in good health. Both conserved end residues are part of each CDR3. Some rows mark clone size as missing; the rest say once, few, many or name a class of expanded clone.

clone size	J gene	V gene	CDR3 protein
-	TRBJ2-5	TRBV7-9	CASSLADTYQETQYF
-	TRBJ2-1	TRBV5-4	CASSLSGALPNEQFF
-	TRBJ1-2	TRBV4-3	CASRKDHGPYYGYTF
-	TRBJ2-1	TRBV5-4	CASSLGGANSYNEQFF
-	TRBJ2-4	TRBV14	CASSHGGRNIQYF
-	TRBJ2-5	TRBV6-5	CASSWDRQETQYF
-	TRBJ2-5	TRBV29-1	CSVVPGAQETQYF
-	TRBJ2-5	TRBV6-1	CASSEHRGLGETQYF
-	TRBJ2-1	TRBV4-2	CASSQPSNNEQFF
-	TRBJ1-5	TRBV5-4	CASSFNQPQHF
-	TRBJ2-5	TRBV5-5	CASSLVWQCKETQYF
-	TRBJ2-5	TRBV7-9	CASNGGETQYF
-	TRBJ1-1	TRBV18	CASSPPRSTEAFF
-	TRBJ2-1	TRBV5-1	CASSFPSTNEQFF
-	TRBJ2-1	TRBV5-5	CASSPWTGSYNEQFF
once	TRBJ2-7	TRBV29-1	CSVGWDRGHEQYF
-	TRBJ2-7	TRBV7-2	CASSSPETNSYEQYF
-	TRBJ2-7	TRBV10-3	CAISDSTQGGEQYF
-	TRBJ1-5	TRBV7-9	CASSLQQDNQPQHF
-	TRBJ2-1	TRBV25-1	CASSELGLAGHNEQFF
-	TRBJ2-5	TRBV29-1	CSVVRGQETQYF
-	TRBJ2-3	TRBV5-1	CASSLARLAGGTQYF
-	TRBJ1-2	TRBV19	CASSSGGPGGYTF
-	TRBJ2-7	TRBV5-1	CASSSRPSGQGLNEQYF
-	TRBJ2-5	TRBV20-1	CSAIGKETQYF
-	TRBJ2-7	TRBV18	CASSPRASGSQEQYF
-	TRBJ1-2	TRBV28	CASSGTGGYTF
-	TRBJ1-2	TRBV11-2	CASSLLGPNYGYTF
-	TRBJ1-4	TRBV15	CATSTGRGRGTNEKLFF
-	TRBJ2-2	TRBV6-5	CASSYPPGGYTGELFF
-	TRBJ1-3	TRBV18	CASSPTGSGNTIYF
-	TRBJ2-4	TRBV19	CASSIVGTGVNIQYF
-	TRBJ2-1	TRBV28	CASSGGTVYNEQFF
-	TRBJ2-5	TRBV5-1	CASRREGEETQYF
-	TRBJ2-1	TRBV6-1	CASAPAVAGGGSFF
-	TRBJ2-7	TRBV18	CASSPGGRGSYEQYF
-	TRBJ1-3	TRBV5-1	CASSLAVGSGNTIYF